This TCR beta chain is from a study of PD-1 blockade in mismatch repair-deficient tumors. The CDR3 sequence is 15 residues long. CDR1 is SSHAT, CDR2 FNYEAQ, per germline (reference sequence). Details on this clone: The junction differs from germline at one of its ends, possibly a read error.

Profiling relied on immunoSEQ multiplex PCR, and the TCRdb table lists in-frame clones only, not all of them. The sample lists 100,000 or so clones; 70% to 85% were seen once. The specimen was peripheral blood, collected roughly 35 weeks after starting pembrolizumab. The gene calls are TRBV7-7 and TRBJ2-2, with 9 bases that match TRBD1. This sequence was found in an adult with mismatch repair-deficient cancer. CDR3 DNA: TGTGCTAGCAGCCTGGGACAGGGGAACACCGGGGAGCTGTTTTTT. Translating it yields CASSLGQGNTGELFF.